The rows below give T cell receptor beta chains drawn from one sample of a study of CD8 T cells in Susac syndrome. MiXCR, run by TCRdb on the immunoSEQ multiplex PCR reads, gives a single entry per CDR3 protein. The data contain roughly 300,000 distinct CDR3 sequences, 80% to 90% of them singletons. The sequenced material came from CD8+ T cells from PBMCs. Receptors were obtained from a human donor with multiple sclerosis. Both conserved end residues are part of each CDR3. A D gene is named only where the DNA matches it firmly. Clone size appears in some rows only: once, few, many, or a class for an expanded clone.

j_call clone_size v_call d_call cdr3_nt cdr3_aa
TRBJ1-5 few TRBV25-1 . TGTGCCAGCAGTGATTCAGGGAGCAATCAGCCCCAGCATTTT CASSDSGSNQPQHF
TRBJ2-7 . TRBV7-9 TRBD1 TGTGCCAGCAGCGCCCGACAGGGTACTATCGAGCAGTACTTC CASSARQGTIEQYF
TRBJ2-7 . TRBV27 . TGTGCCAGCAGTTTTAGCACGGGAAACCGACCCTACGAGCAGTACTTC CASSFSTGNRPYEQYF
TRBJ2-3 . TRBV14 . TGTGCCAGCAGCCAAGATTGGTCGACAGATACGCAGTATTTT CASSQDWSTDTQYF
TRBJ1-1 . TRBV19 TRBD1 TGTGCCAGTCAACCGACAGGGCACACTGAAGCTTTCTTT CASQPTGHTEAFF
TRBJ1-4 . TRBV3-1 TRBD1 TGTGCCAGCAGCCAAGAAACAGGGGGCTTTAATGAAAAACTGTTTTTT CASSQETGGFNEKLFF
TRBJ2-7 . TRBV20-1 . TGCAGTGCTAGATATAGGCTAGCGAATACCTACGAGCAGTACTTC CSARYRLANTYEQYF
TRBJ2-1 once TRBV5-6 . TGTGCCAGCAGTTTGCGTTGGGCGAGGACTCCCGATAAGTTCTTC CASSLRWARTPDKFF
TRBJ1-1 . TRBV20-1 . TGCAGTGCTAGAGATCTCTGGACGGAGATGAACACTGAAGCTTTCTTT CSARDLWTEMNTEAFF
TRBJ2-2 few TRBV2 . TGTGCTAGTGGCGGCGGGGAGCTGTTTTTT CASGGGELFF
TRBJ2-3 . TRBV29-1 TRBD2 TGCAGCGCTGATAGCGGGATTAGCACAGATACGCAGTATTTT CSADSGISTDTQYF
TRBJ2-6 . TRBV28 TRBD1 TGTGCCAGCAGTTACCCCGGGACAGCCCCTTCTGGGGCCAACGTCCTGACTTTC CASSYPGTAPSGANVLTF
TRBJ2-5 . TRBV5-6 . TGTGCCAGCAGCTTGGAGCCCAGGGAAGAGACCCAGTACTTC CASSLEPREETQYF
TRBJ2-7 few TRBV5-6 . TGTGCCAGCAGCTTCCGCTTATCAGGGTATGGGGACGAGCAGTACTTC CASSFRLSGYGDEQYF
TRBJ2-3 . TRBV9 . TGTGCCAGCAGCCTGCGCCGGGGCGGGAGCACAGATACGCAGTATTTT CASSLRRGGSTDTQYF
TRBJ1-5 . TRBV21-1 . TGTGCCAGCAGCAAAGGTGGGAGGGGCAATCAGCCCCAGCATTTT CASSKGGRGNQPQHF
TRBJ1-2 . TRBV12-5 TRBD1 TGTGCTAGTGGTTTGGGGCGACAGGGGAGCTATGGCTACACCTTC CASGLGRQGSYGYTF
TRBJ1-6 few TRBV2 . TGTGCCAGCAGCCGGGATAGCTCCTATAATTCACCCCTCCACTTT CASSRDSSYNSPLHF
TRBJ1-1 . TRBV11-2 . TGTGCCAGCAGCTTAGATAAGGGCTCGAGCCTGAAAGAGAACACTGAAGCTTTCTTT CASSLDKGSSLKENTEAFF
TRBJ2-1 few TRBV9 TRBD2 TGTGCCAGCAGCGGGAGCGGGAGTGGTAATGAGCAGTTCTTC CASSGSGSGNEQFF
TRBJ1-5 once TRBV7-8 TRBD1 TGTGCCAGCAGCCCAAGGCGGGACAGAAATCAGCCCCAGCATTTT CASSPRRDRNQPQHF
TRBJ1-5 . TRBV15 . TGTGCCACCAGCAGAGATCTGTTGGAAGGTCACAATAAGCCCCAGCATTTT CATSRDLLEGHNKPQHF
TRBJ2-7 . TRBV7-9 TRBD2 TGTGCCAGCAGCTTAGGCACTAGCGGGAGCAACGAGCAGTACTTC CASSLGTSGSNEQYF
TRBJ2-1 . TRBV7-9 . TGTGCCAGCAGCTTAGTGAGGGATAATGAGCAGTTCTTC CASSLVRDNEQFF
TRBJ2-1 . TRBV19 TRBD2 TGTGCCAGTAGTCCTAGCGGGGGCTACAATGACCAGTTCTTC CASSPSGGYNDQFF
TRBJ2-1 few TRBV5-6 TRBD2 TGTGCCAGCAGCTTGTCCAGCGGGAGGTACGATGAGCAGTTCTTC CASSLSSGRYDEQFF
TRBJ2-7 . TRBV27 . TGTGCCAGCAGTTGTATCGACTGCGAGCAGTACTTC CASSCIDCEQYF
TRBJ2-7 . TRBV7-9 TRBD2 TGTGCCAGCAGCTTAGTTGCCCCCCTAGCGGGGGACGAGCAGTACTTC CASSLVAPLAGDEQYF
TRBJ1-5 . TRBV7-2 . TGTGCCAGCAGCTTAGGAATGGACTACAATCAGCCCCAGCATTTT CASSLGMDYNQPQHF
TRBJ2-5 . TRBV11-2 . TGTGCCAGCAGCGCGGCGGCCCCAGAGACCCAGTACTTC CASSAAAPETQYF
TRBJ2-7 . TRBV2 . TGTGCCAGCAGTGACTTTTCGGGGATCCCCCGCTACGAGCAGTACTTC CASSDFSGIPRYEQYF
TRBJ2-3 . TRBV27 TRBD2 TGTGCCAGCAGCCGACCCCCGGGACTAGCTGGCACAGATACGCAGTATTTT CASSRPPGLAGTDTQYF
TRBJ2-3 . TRBV5-4 TRBD2 TGTGCCAGCAGCTTGGCCGCTAGCGGGAGGGACACAGATACGCAGTATTTT CASSLAASGRDTDTQYF
TRBJ2-5 . TRBV6-5 TRBD1 TGTGCCAGCAGTTACTCAGGCTACAGGGGGCTGGGAGAGACCCAGTACTTC CASSYSGYRGLGETQYF
TRBJ2-1 . TRBV27 TRBD1 TGTGCCAGCAGCTCTTGGGACAGGGACCCTTGGGATGAGCAGTTCTTC CASSSWDRDPWDEQFF
TRBJ1-5 . TRBV12-3/TRBV12-4 . TGTGCCAGCACCGTTCTTCCCTGGCCCCAGCATTTT CASTVLPWPQHF
TRBJ1-2 . TRBV28 . TGTGCCAGCAGTCGGGGGTATGGCTACACCTTC CASSRGYGYTF
TRBJ2-2 . TRBV28 . TGTGCCAGCAGCGCACCGTCACCCTTGGGGGAGGGGGACACCGGGGAGCTGTTTTTT CASSAPSPLGEGDTGELFF
TRBJ2-7 . TRBV25-1 . TGTGCCAGCAGTGAAGAATCGGGGGAGGCCTCCTACGAGCAGTACTTC CASSEESGEASYEQYF
TRBJ2-3 . TRBV6-1 TRBD1 TGTGCCAGCAGTCCGGGACAGGGGGCTTCAGATACGCAGTATTTT CASSPGQGASDTQYF
TRBJ1-5 . TRBV5-5 . TGTGCCAGCAGCCATTTTAGCAATCAGCCCCAGCATTTT CASSHFSNQPQHF
TRBJ2-1 . TRBV19 . TGTGCCAGTAGTATAGTGGGGGCCCCCGCGGGCTCCTACAATGAGCAGTTCTTC CASSIVGAPAGSYNEQFF
TRBJ1-2 once TRBV5-4 . TGTGCCAGCAGCCCTCGAACAGACATCTATGGCTACACCTTC CASSPRTDIYGYTF
TRBJ2-1 . TRBV4-2 TRBD1 TGTGCCAGCAGCCAAGAAATCGTGACAGGGGGAAATGAGCAGTTCTTC CASSQEIVTGGNEQFF
TRBJ2-7 . TRBV28 TRBD2 TGTGCCAGCAGTTTCTATTTAGCGGGAGGGCCTGACGAGCAGTACTTC CASSFYLAGGPDEQYF
TRBJ2-7 . TRBV7-9 . TGTGCCAGCAGCTTAGTTAGGGGCCACCGCGAGCAGTACTTC CASSLVRGHREQYF
TRBJ2-1 . TRBV27 . TGTGCCAGCAGTTTAAGTCCGGTTGCTGAGCAGTTCTTC CASSLSPVAEQFF
TRBJ2-7 few TRBV12-3/TRBV12-4 . TGTGCCAGCAGCCGCCCGGGACACTCTAGGGACGAGCAGTACTTC CASSRPGHSRDEQYF
TRBJ2-7 . TRBV27 TRBD2 TGTGCCAGCATGGGGGGGAGGAGCTCCTACGAGCAGTACTTC CASMGGRSSYEQYF
TRBJ2-1 . TRBV27 TRBD2 TGTGCCAGCAGTCAGACTAGCGGGTACGGTAATGAGCAGTTCTTC CASSQTSGYGNEQFF
TRBJ1-5 . TRBV19 TRBD1 TGTGCCAGTAGGCCGGGACAGGGAGTTTCTCAGCCCCAGCATTTT CASRPGQGVSQPQHF
TRBJ2-5 . TRBV3-1 TRBD2 TGTGCCAGCAGCTCCCTAGCGGGAGTTCGAGGAGGAGAGACCCAGTACTTC CASSSLAGVRGGETQYF
TRBJ2-5 . TRBV27 . TGTGCCAGCAGTAGAGGACTCTTCGAAGAGACCCAGTACTTC CASSRGLFEETQYF
TRBJ2-1 few TRBV27 TRBD2 TGTGCCAGCAGTTTAGGACGGGAGGGGGTCTACAATGAGCAGTTCTTC CASSLGREGVYNEQFF